The 10 T cell receptor beta chains below were found in one sample sequenced in a study of PD-L1 blockade in urothelial cancer. Time point defined: pretreatment peripheral blood. TCRdb's table, derived via immunoSEQ multiplex PCR, lists solely in-frame clones and lacks some. The data contain about 63,000 clones, approximately 80% of them seen just once; the ten biggest clones take up under 3.5%. Sequences were derived from PBMCs, sampled around atezolizumab (anti-PD-L1) treatment. The receptors come from a man between 70 and 80 years old with urothelial cancer.

The J gene is TRBJ1-4, the V gene TRBV30; 9 nucleotides match TRBD1. The length of the CDR3 is 14 residues. The V gene end was trimmed by 4 bases and the J gene end by 5 bases; junction bases not matched to a gene: 5. Germline assignment: CDR1 GTSNPN and CDR2 SVGIG (reference sequence). CDR3 nucleotide sequence: TGTGCCTGGAATCTGGGGACAGGGAATGAAAAACTGTTTTTT. The encoded protein is CAWNLGTGNEKLFF.

This clone came up a few times. The V call is TRBV10-3, the J call TRBJ1-5, with D uncertain. Germline V CDR1 and CDR2: ENHRY, SYGVKD. CDR3 size: 15 residues. V shed 0 bases and J shed 1 base, with 7 bases lying between them. In nucleotides, the CDR3 is TGTGCCATCAGTGAGTCCGCGGGCAGCAATCAGCCCCAGCATTTT. Translated: CAISESAGSNQPQHF.

The rearrangement joins TRBV10-3 to TRBJ2-2; a weak D match, TRBD2 (6 bases). Germline assignment: CDR1 ENHRY and CDR2 SYGVKD. There are 17 residues in the CDR3. The ends were cut back, 0 bases at V and 5 bases at J, with 16 bases in the middle. The CDR3 DNA is TGTGCCATCAGTGAGTCTAGTATACTAGCAGGGACCGGGGAGCTGTTTTTT. Encoded protein: CAISESSILAGTGELFF.

The chain has TRBV5-1 and TRBJ2-6, with 8 bases identical to TRBD1. Per the germline V gene, CDR1 is SGHRS and CDR2 is YFSETQ. V dropped 3 bases and J dropped 4; count of bases not matched to a gene: 12. The CDR3 runs 18 residues. Here the CDR3 reads CASSYPLTGATGANVLTF. CDR3 bases: TGCGCCAGCAGCTACCCCCTGACAGGGGCAACAGGGGCCAACGTCCTGACTTTC.

The chain recombines TRBV9 with TRBJ2-5, with D perhaps TRBD1 (6 bases). The CDR3 contains 13 residues. Germline CDR1 and CDR2: SGDLS and YYNGEE. V was clipped by 0 bases and J by 4 bases, with 7 bases between them. The CDR3 DNA sequence: TGTGCCAGCAGCGTAGGGACAGTAGAGACCCAGTACTTC. Residues: CASSVGTVETQYF.

J is TRBJ1-1 and V is TRBV5-1, with D possibly being TRBD1 (6 bases). Trimming left V 1 base short and J 0 bases short, with 10 bases between. Germline V gives CDR1 SGHRS, CDR2 YFSETQ. This CDR3 is built from 15 residues. The CDR3: CASSLLGDMNTEAFF. CDR3 in DNA: TGCGCCAGCAGCTTGCTCGGGGACATGAACACTGAAGCTTTCTTT.

This chain links TRBV27 with TRBJ2-5, with TRBD2 matching 9 bases. Germline V gene data show CDR1 as MNHEY and CDR2 as SMNVEV (reference sequence). This CDR3 is built from 14 residues. J lost 5 bases, V lost 6 bases, and 7 bases had no gene match. CDR3 DNA: TGTGCCAGCAGGAGCAATAGCGGGAGTGAGACCCAGTACTTC. It codes for CASRSNSGSETQYF.

The rearrangement joins TRBV11-3 to TRBJ2-2; 7 bases are shared with TRBD2. V was pared by 1 base and J by 6 bases, with 2 bases of the junction left unmatched. CDR3 length equals 14 residues. Germline values: CDR1 SGHNT, CDR2 YENEEA. The chain's CDR3 is CASSLVAGAGELFF. For the CDR3, the DNA is TGTGCCAGCAGCTTAGTGGCGGGAGCCGGGGAGCTGTTTTTT.

V gene TRBV19 combines with J gene TRBJ1-2; TRBD1 matches 10 bases. Germline V gene sequence: CDR1 LNHDA, CDR2 SQIVND (reference sequence). This CDR3 has 15 amino acids. The junction had 10 bases not matched to a gene; V was cut back by 6 bases and J by 6 bases. Here the CDR3 DNA reads TGTGCCAGTAGCAACAGGACAGGGGGAACAGATGGCTACACCTTC. Translating gives CASSNRTGGTDGYTF.

The chain joins TRBV10-2 to TRBJ2-7, with D perhaps TRBD1 (5 bases). Germline V gene lookup returns CDR1 WSHSY and CDR2 SAAADI. CDR3 length: 11 amino acids. Trimming stripped 5 bases from V and 4 bases from J, with 6 bases between. The CDR3 loop is CASSPGYEQYF. The CDR3, as DNA: TGCGCCAGCAGTCCAGGGTACGAGCAGTACTTC.